Shown below are 12 T cell receptor beta chains from a single sample sequenced in a study of blood T cell repertoires in COVID-19. Profiling relied on immunoSEQ multiplex PCR, and the TCRdb table lists in-frame clones only, not all of them. The sample has nearly 110,000 clones; over 55% are singletons. The sequenced sample consisted of peripheral blood. Source of these receptors: a human donor with acute or convalescent COVID-19. The donor label of this sample is uncertain.

CDR3 loop: CASSLVGGTGAKNIQYF. The CDR3 bases are TGTGCCAGCAGCTTAGTGGGTGGGACAGGGGCCAAAAACATTCAGTACTTC. This chain connects TRBV7-2 to TRBJ2-4, with TRBD1 identical over 9 bases. CDR3 length: 17 amino acids. With V trimmed by 1 base and J by 1 base, 5 bases remained unmatched. From germline, CDR1 is SGHTA and CDR2 FQGNSA.

This clone was counted once. This chain connects TRBV3-1 (or the pseudogene TRBV3-2) to TRBJ1-2; unclear D gene. The germline V gene has CDR1 LGHDT and CDR2 YNNKEL (reference sequence). The CDR3 sequence is 13 residues long. V was pared by 4 bases and J by 4 bases, with 10 bases between. CDR3 sequence (DNA): TGTGCCAGCAGCCCCCATCAGGCCTATGGCTACACCTTC. This codes for CASSPHQAYGYTF.

The V call is TRBV6-2 or TRBV6-3, the J call TRBJ1-6; 8 positions agree with TRBD1. Trimming removed 4 bases from V and 10 bases from J; junction bases left unmatched: 15. This CDR3 comprises 17 residues. Germline V lookup: CDR1 MNHEY, CDR2 SVGEGT. CDR3 sequence: CASSSSPLDRELSPLHF. For the CDR3, the DNA is TGTGCCAGCAGTTCGTCCCCCTTGGACAGGGAATTGTCACCCCTCCACTTT.

V is TRBV9 and J is TRBJ2-1; 11 bases agree with TRBD2. CDR3 length equals 17 residues. Germline CDR1 SGDLS, CDR2 YYNGEE. J was trimmed by 2 bases and V by 4 bases; bases with no gene match: 8. CDR3 coding DNA: TGTGCCAGCAGCCCGGGACTTAGCGGGGGGGCCTACAATGAGCAGTTCTTC. It translates to CASSPGLSGGAYNEQFF.

This clone came up once. The rearrangement joins TRBV7-6 to TRBJ2-1; 13 nucleotides align to TRBD2. CDR1 and CDR2 (germline): SGHVS, FNYEAQ. J lost 7 bases, V lost 5 bases, and 5 bases had no gene match. This CDR3 contains 15 residues. For the CDR3, the DNA is TGTGCCAGCAGCCGACTAGCGGGGGGAATGAATGAGCAGTTCTTC. Protein: CASSRLAGGMNEQFF.

V is TRBV7-8 and J is TRBJ2-7; D not resolved. Trimming cost V 2 bases and J 3 bases, with 17 bases left between them. CDR3 size: 16 residues. Germline values: CDR1 SGHVS, CDR2 FQNEAQ. The CDR3, as DNA: TGTGCCAGCAGCTTAAGAGGTGTTAGGCTAAACTACGAGCAGTACTTC. Its protein product is CASSLRGVRLNYEQYF.

V is TRBV15 and J is TRBJ2-5, with TRBD2 matching 10 bases. The CDR3 extends over 15 amino acids. Trimming cost V 6 bases and J 7 bases; bases outside gene matches: 11. Germline assignment: CDR1 LNHNV and CDR2 YYDKDF (reference sequence). The CDR3 nucleotides read TGTGCCACCAGGGTGCAGCGGGGGGGAGATTTGACCCAGTACTTC. Its protein is CATRVQRGGDLTQYF.

The chain combines TRBV2 with TRBJ2-7, with 8 bases aligning to TRBD1. Looked up from germline, CDR1 is SNHLY and CDR2 is FYNNEI. J was trimmed by 4 bases and V by 4 bases; bases with no gene match: 0. CDR3 length equals 12 residues. The CDR3 sequence: CASSGTGYEQYF. The CDR3 DNA reads as TGTGCCAGCAGTGGGACAGGGTACGAGCAGTACTTC. Using reference TRBV2 and TRBJ2-7 for the parts outside the CDR3, the full variable domain is EPEVTQTPSHQVTQMGQEVILRCVPISNHLYFYWYRQILGQKVEFLVSFYNNEISEKSEIFDDQFSVERPDGSNFTLKIRSTKLEDSAMYFCASSGTGYEQYFGPGTRLTVT.

This clone came up a few times. The chain has TRBV19 and TRBJ1-1, with 7 nucleotides matching TRBD1. With 7 bases clipped from V and 6 bases from J, the junction kept 11 bases outside the gene matches. The CDR3 covers 14 residues. Germline assignment: CDR1 LNHDA and CDR2 SQIVND (reference sequence). CDR3 amino acids: CASTETGSIPEAFF. As DNA, the CDR3 is TGTGCCAGTACCGAGACAGGGTCGATCCCTGAAGCTTTCTTT.

This clone appeared a few times. The chain uses TRBV18 and TRBJ2-5, with 7 positions matching TRBD1. J gave up 5 bases and V 5 bases, and 8 bases lay outside the gene matches. CDR3 length equals 14 residues. Germline loops: CDR1 KGHSH, CDR2 LQKENI. The CDR3 nucleotides read TGTGCCAGCTCAGACCGACAGGGACGGGAGACCCAGTACTTC. Translated, it gives CASSDRQGRETQYF.

This clone showed up just a few times. The chain joins TRBV5-6 to TRBJ2-7; D gene uncertain. The CDR3 is 13 residues long. The V gene lost 0 bases and the J gene lost 4 bases, with 8 bases spanning the gap. Germline V gives CDR1 SGHDT, CDR2 YYEEEE. The DNA of the CDR3 is TGTGCCAGCAGCTTGGGGCGGAATTACGAGCAGTACGTC. It encodes CASSLGRNYEQYV.

This clone was detected only a few times. The sample holds other DNA sequences that translate to the same CDR3. This chain links TRBV18 with TRBJ1-2, with TRBD1 as a possible D gene (6 bases). The CDR3 runs 12 residues. The ends were cut back, 3 bases at V and 6 bases at J, with 8 bases in the middle. The V gene's germline CDR1 is KGHSH and CDR2 LQKENI. The CDR3 nucleotides are TGTGCCAGCTCACCTAGGACAGATGGCTACACCTTC. Translating it yields CASSPRTDGYTF.